This section outlines one T cell receptor beta chain sequence together with its context. Its antigen is currently unknown. This entry belongs to a study of T cell responses to AZD1222 COVID-19 vaccine. Repertoires were generated with immunoSEQ multiplex PCR, while TCRdb's copy carries only in-frame clones and drops some. Of some 170,000 clones listed, roughly 91% are singletons. Findings and limits, study-wide: The span of vaccine-associated CD4 TCRs extended across spike, with dominance at 160-218 and 743-854. Without day 14 samples, only post-peak T cell repertoires were studied. Clonal diversity may have been underestimated in mostly white British donors. As reported, nearly half of all spike-specific TCRs target variant regions that are unmutated.

The V gene's germline CDR1 is SGHTA and CDR2 FQGNSA. V lost 5 bases and J 7 bases, leaving 21 bases between the germline ends. The CDR3 loop spans 16 amino acids. The chain couples TRBV7-2 to TRBJ2-1; D is perhaps TRBD1 or TRBD2 (6 bases each). The source material was peripheral blood, sampled on day 0 of AZD1222 vaccination. This TCR came from an adult in good health. Written as DNA, the CDR3 is TGTGCCAGCAGCCCGGGACGGGGGCAGCTCGGGAATGAGCAGTTCTTC. This codes for CASSPGRGQLGNEQFF.